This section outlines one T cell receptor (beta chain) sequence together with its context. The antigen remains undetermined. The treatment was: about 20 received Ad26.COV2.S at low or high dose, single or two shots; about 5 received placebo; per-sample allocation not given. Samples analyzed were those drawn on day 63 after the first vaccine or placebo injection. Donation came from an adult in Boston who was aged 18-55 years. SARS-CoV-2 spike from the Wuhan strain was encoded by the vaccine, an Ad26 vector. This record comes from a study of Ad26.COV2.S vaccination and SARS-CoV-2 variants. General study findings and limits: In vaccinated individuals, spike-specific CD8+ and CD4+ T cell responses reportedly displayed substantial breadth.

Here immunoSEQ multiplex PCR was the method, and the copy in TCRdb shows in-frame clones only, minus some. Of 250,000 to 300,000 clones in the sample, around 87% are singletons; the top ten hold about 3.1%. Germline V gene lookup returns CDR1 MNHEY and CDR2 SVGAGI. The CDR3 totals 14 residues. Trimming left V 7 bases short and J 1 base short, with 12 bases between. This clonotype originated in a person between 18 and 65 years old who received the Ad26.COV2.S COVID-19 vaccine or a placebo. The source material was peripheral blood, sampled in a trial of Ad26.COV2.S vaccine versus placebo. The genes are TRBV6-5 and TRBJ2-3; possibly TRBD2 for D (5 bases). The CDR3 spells CASTSRTRTDTQYF. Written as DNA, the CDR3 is TGTGCCAGCACAAGCAGGACTCGCACAGATACGCAGTATTTT.